A single T cell receptor (beta chain) is shown here with its context. This sample was included in a study of blood T cell repertoires in COVID-19. Trimming took 0 bases from V and 0 from J, leaving 8 bases between them. Germline CDR1 is LGHNA and CDR2 is YNFKEQ. The CDR3 length is 16 residues. The repertoire was sequenced with immunoSEQ multiplex PCR; TCRdb's copy has only in-frame clones and lacks some. The top ten hold more than 0.95% of the sample, which has fewer than 300,000 clones, 80% to 95% seen once. V gene TRBV4-2 combines with J gene TRBJ1-4; D gene ambiguous. The sequence came from a woman aged 30 to 39 who had recovered from COVID-19. Sequenced: PBMCs or T cells enriched from blood (not recorded which). The CDR3 nucleotides read TGTGCCAGCAGCCAAGAGACTACTTCAACTAATGAAAAACTGTTTTTT. It specifies CASSQETTSTNEKLFF.